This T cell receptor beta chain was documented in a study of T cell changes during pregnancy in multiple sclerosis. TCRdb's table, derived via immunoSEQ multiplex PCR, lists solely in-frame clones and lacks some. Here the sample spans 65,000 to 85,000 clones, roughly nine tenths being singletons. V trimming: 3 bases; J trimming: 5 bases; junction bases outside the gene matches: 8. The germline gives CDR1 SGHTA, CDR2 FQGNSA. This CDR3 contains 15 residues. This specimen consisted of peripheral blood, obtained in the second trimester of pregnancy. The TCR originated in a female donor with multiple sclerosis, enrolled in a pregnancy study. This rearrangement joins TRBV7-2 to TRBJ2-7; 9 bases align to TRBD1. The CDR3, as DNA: TGTGCCAGCAGCTTCCTTGGGACAGGGAGCGACGAGCAGTACTTC. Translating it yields CASSFLGTGSDEQYF.